This T cell receptor beta chain emerged from a study of control samples from healthy donors and cancer patients. Clones were read by immunoSEQ multiplex PCR, and TCRdb kept only the in-frame ones, dropping some. The repertoire has about 82,000 clones, around 94% of them found once; the top ten carry approximately 4.8%. V gave up 6 bases and J gave up 8 bases, with 12 bases separating them. The CDR3 covers 12 residues. The V gene's germline CDR1 is MNHEY and CDR2 SMNVEV (reference sequence). Sequencing was done on a sample of blood. The rearrangement joins TRBV27 to TRBJ2-3; TRBD1 or TRBD2 may be the D gene (5 bases each). The TCR was taken from a woman younger than 35 in good health. CDR3 nucleotides: TGTGCCAGCAGGGGGACCCTTGCTACGCAGTATTTT. This encodes CASRGTLATQYF.